This TCR beta chain was sequenced during a study of CD8 T cells in Susac syndrome. Germline V gene lookup returns CDR1 LGHDT and CDR2 YNNKEL (reference sequence). This CDR3 contains 15 residues. The V end was cut by 4 bases, the J end by 2 bases, with 14 bases between. TCR beta was sequenced from blood CD8+ and CD4+ T cells. FACS enriched CD8+ TEMRA cells, while bulk CD8+ and CD4+ were negatively isolated. With random hexamers, roughly 0.45 to 1 ug RNA was reverse transcribed. An immunoSEQ multiplex PCR amplified TCR beta CDR3 over 54 Vbeta and 13 Jbeta. TCRdb fed the immunoSEQ multiplex PCR reads into MiXCR, producing one record per CDR3 protein. The sample holds 150,000 to 200,000 distinct CDR3 sequences, just over 90% seen once.

The receptor was derived from a human donor in good health. The sequencing input was CD4+ T cells from PBMCs. The chain is built from TRBV3-1 and TRBJ1-1; D not certain. The CDR3 reads CASSRTGRPNTEAFF. As DNA, the CDR3 is TGTGCCAGCAGCCGAACGGGCAGGCCAAACACTGAAGCTTTCTTT.